This T cell receptor beta chain was captured in a study of T cells in Graves' hyperthyroidism and ophthalmopathy. CDR1 and CDR2 (germline): LGHDT, YNNKEL (reference sequence). CDR3 length: 15 amino acids. V lost 6 bases and J lost 5, with 19 bases in between. Among the patients, aged 18 to 65, hyperthyroidism was newly diagnosed and had lasted under 2 months. This clonotype was seen a handful of times. There were TCR beta CDR3 regions amplified from RNA transcripts. The HTBI primer set drove a first-round RT-PCR of the TCR CDR3. TCRdb itself ran the multiplex PCR reads through MiXCR, one entry per CDR3 protein. The sample contains 400,000 to 500,000 distinct CDR3 sequences, approximately 15% of which appear only once.

Sequencing was performed on blood. The sequence derives from a woman aged 18-29 years with Graves' hyperthyroidism. The chain carries TRBV3-1 and TRBJ1-2, with a possible D match to TRBD1 (6 bases). CDR3 nucleotides: TGTGCCAGCAGTCCACCGTGGCAGGGGTTGTATGGCTACACCTTC. This codes for CASSPPWQGLYGYTF.